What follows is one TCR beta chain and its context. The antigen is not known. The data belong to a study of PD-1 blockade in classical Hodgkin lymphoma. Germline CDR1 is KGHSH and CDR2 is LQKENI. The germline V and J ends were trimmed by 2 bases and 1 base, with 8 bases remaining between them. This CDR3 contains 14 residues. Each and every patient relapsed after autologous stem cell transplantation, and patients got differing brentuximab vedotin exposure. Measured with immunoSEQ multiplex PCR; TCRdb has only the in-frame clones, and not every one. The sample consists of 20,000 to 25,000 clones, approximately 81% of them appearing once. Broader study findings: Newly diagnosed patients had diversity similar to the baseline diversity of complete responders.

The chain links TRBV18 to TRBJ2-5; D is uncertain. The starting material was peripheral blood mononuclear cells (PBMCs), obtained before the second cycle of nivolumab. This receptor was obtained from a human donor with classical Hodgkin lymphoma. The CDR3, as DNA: TGTGCCAGCTCACCATTAACGGCCCAAGAGACCCAGTACTTC. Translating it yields CASSPLTAQETQYF.